These 6 T cell receptor beta chains share one sample of origin, sequenced in a study of blood T cells in healthy people across ages. Sample-barcoded 5' priming and a J-beta primer mix drove a second PCR of 7 to 11 cycles. In TCRdb, the 5' RACE reads were re-called with MiXCR into one record per CDR3 protein. The data hold about 650,000 distinct CDR3 sequences, with over 40% observed a single time. Source material: blood. These receptors were taken from a woman of 80 years or more in good health.

As to this clonotype: A read error is possible here, since a much larger clone lies one base away. The V call is TRBV12-3 or TRBV12-4, the J call TRBJ2-7; TRBD2 matches at 13 bases. The closer fit of TRBJ2-1 to the DNA end suggests the J call may be wrong. The CDR3 spans 15 residues. Here the CDR3 reads CASSHGTSGTYEQFF. CDR3 DNA: TGTGCCAGCAGTCACGGGACTAGCGGGACCTACGAGCAGTTCTTC.

The genes are TRBV20-1 and TRBJ2-3; D is possibly TRBD2 (6 bases). Trimming left V 5 bases short and J 0 bases short, with 12 bases between. CDR3 length: 14 amino acids. Germline values: CDR1 DFQATT, CDR2 SNEGSKA (reference sequence). CDR3 residues: CSAVSGSSTDTQYF. CDR3 DNA sequence: TGCAGTGCTGTCTCCGGGAGTAGCACAGATACGCAGTATTTT.

About this clonotype itself: One base away lies a much larger clone, so this may be a sequencing read error. The chain combines TRBV29-1 with TRBJ1-4, with D perhaps matching TRBD1 (5 bases). Trimming took 6 bases from V and 4 from J, leaving 15 bases between them. Germline assignment: CDR1 SQVTM and CDR2 ANQGSEA. This CDR3 is built from 14 residues. The CDR3 region is CSVYGAGYNEKLFF. The CDR3 DNA sequence: TGCAGCGTGTACGGGGCTGGCTATAATGAAAAACTGTTTTTT.

This clonotype occurred many times. The chain employs TRBV7-9 and TRBJ2-3; D unresolved. Trimming pared 1 base from V and 8 bases from J, leaving 10 bases between. Per germline, CDR1 SEHNR and CDR2 FQNEAQ (reference sequence). There are 13 residues in the CDR3. CDR3 bases: TGTGCCAGCAGCTTAGGTTCTACCCCTACGCAGTATTTT. Its protein product is CASSLGSTPTQYF.

The chain couples TRBV5-1 to TRBJ2-1; D is ambiguous. Germline CDR1 reads SGHRS; CDR2 reads YFSETQ. Trimming stripped 4 bases from V and 5 bases from J, with 13 bases between. The CDR3 has 14 residues. The CDR3 nucleotides are TGCGCCAGCAGCGTGGAAGCTTCCAACAATGAGCAGTTCTTC. Translating it yields CASSVEASNNEQFF.

This clonotype was observed a few times. One junction end disagrees with the germline gene, perhaps due to a read error. The chain couples TRBV27 to TRBJ2-7; D remains unclear. The germline V gene has CDR1 MNHEY and CDR2 SMNVEV (reference sequence). This CDR3 comprises 14 residues. This CDR3 is CASSVSLNTYEQYF. The DNA of the CDR3 is TGTGCCAGCAGTGTATCCCTTAACACCTACGAGCAGTACTTC.